This TCR beta chain was recorded in a study of identical twins. Trimming left V 2 bases short and J 4 bases short, with 10 bases between. Germline CDR1 is DFQATT and CDR2 is SNEGSKA (reference sequence). This CDR3 contains 13 residues. A universal primer site was created by template switching, with the cDNA bearing unique molecular identifiers. MiXCR was run by TCRdb on the 5' RACE reads, yielding one entry per CDR3 protein. The data show 500,000 or so distinct CDR3 sequences, around an eighth seen once. These same records also appear under a second study, on yellow fever vaccine responses in identical twins.

The V gene is TRBV20-1, the J gene TRBJ2-3, with D perhaps TRBD2 (6 bases). The sequence derives from a woman under 30 in good health. The sequenced sample consisted of CD4+ T cells sorted from blood. The CDR3 nucleotides read TGCAGTGCTAGATGGTCTAGCGCAGATACGCAGTATTTT. Translated: CSARWSSADTQYF.